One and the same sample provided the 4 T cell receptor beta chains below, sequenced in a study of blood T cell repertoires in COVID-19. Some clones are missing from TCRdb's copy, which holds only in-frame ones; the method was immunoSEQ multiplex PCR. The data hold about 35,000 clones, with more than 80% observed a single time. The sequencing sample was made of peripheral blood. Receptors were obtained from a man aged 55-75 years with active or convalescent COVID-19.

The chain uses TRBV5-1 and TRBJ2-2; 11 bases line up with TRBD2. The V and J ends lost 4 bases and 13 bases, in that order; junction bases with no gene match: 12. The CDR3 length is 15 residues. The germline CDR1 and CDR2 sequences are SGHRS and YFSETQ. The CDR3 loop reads CASSPGLAALGVLFF. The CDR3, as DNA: TGCGCCAGCAGCCCGGGACTAGCGGCGCTTGGCGTGCTGTTTTTT. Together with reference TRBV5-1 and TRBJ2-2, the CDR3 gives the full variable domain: KAGVTQTPRYLIKTRGQQVTLSCSPISGHRSVSWYQQTPGQGLQFLFEYFSETQRNKGNFPGRFSGRQFSNSRSEMNVSTLELGDSALYLCASSPGLAALGVLFFGEGSRLTVL.

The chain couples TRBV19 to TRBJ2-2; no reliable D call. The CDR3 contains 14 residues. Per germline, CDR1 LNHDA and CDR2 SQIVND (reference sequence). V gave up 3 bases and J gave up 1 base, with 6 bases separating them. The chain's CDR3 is CASSISGNTGELFF. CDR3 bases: TGTGCCAGTAGTATCTCAGGGAACACCGGGGAGCTGTTTTTT.

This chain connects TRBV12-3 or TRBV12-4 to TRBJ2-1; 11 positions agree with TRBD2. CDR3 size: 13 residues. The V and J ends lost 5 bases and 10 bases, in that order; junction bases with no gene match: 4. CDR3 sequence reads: CASSGRTSGEQFF. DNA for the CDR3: TGTGCCAGCAGTGGACGGACTAGCGGGGAGCAGTTCTTC.

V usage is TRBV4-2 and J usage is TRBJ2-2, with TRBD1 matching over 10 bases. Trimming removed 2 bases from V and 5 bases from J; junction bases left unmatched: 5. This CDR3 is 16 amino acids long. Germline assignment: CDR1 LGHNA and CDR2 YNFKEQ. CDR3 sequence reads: CASSQPTGGRTGELFF. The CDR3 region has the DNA TGTGCCAGCAGCCAACCGACAGGGGGCCGTACCGGGGAGCTGTTTTTT.